This T cell receptor beta chain was sequenced during a study of CD8 T cells in Susac syndrome. As for this clonotype: Its cognate antigen is unknown.

Random hexamers served to reverse transcribe roughly 0.5 to 1 ug RNA. Multiplex immunoSEQ PCR targeted 54 Vbeta and 13 Jbeta TCR beta segments. TCRdb re-called the immunoSEQ multiplex PCR reads through MiXCR, storing one row per CDR3 protein. The repertoire holds 90,000 to 150,000 distinct CDR3 sequences, nearly 95% seen once, with about 0.14% in the top ten. Overall study results and limits: Acknowledgment was made by the study that its TCR sequencing and HLA analysis involved a relatively small number of individuals.

V dropped 1 base and J dropped 3; count of bases not matched to a gene: 2. The CDR3 is 15 amino acids. Germline V gene lookup returns CDR1 SGHRS and CDR2 YFSETQ. The healthy controls were matched to patients by age and sex. The CD8+ and CD4+ T cells were isolated magnetically using a negative isolation approach, whereas the TEMRA cells were enriched by FACS. This clonotype was sampled from a human donor in good health. Sequencing input: CD4+ T cells from PBMCs. This chain links TRBV5-1 with TRBJ2-3, with 10 positions matching TRBD2. Written as DNA, the CDR3 is TGCGCCAGCAGCTTGACTAGCGGGACGACAGATACGCAGTATTTT. Translating it yields CASSLTSGTTDTQYF.